This T cell receptor beta chain derives from a study of CD8+ T cells in alopecia areata. Study summary: Treated patients' severity was scored by percentage of affected scalp area. The study's findings and limits: Greater clonality was observed in lesional scalp samples, especially alopecia totalis/universalis, versus normal scalp. There were many expanded lesional clones persisting in scalp and blood during tofacitinib.

Noted treatment: oral pan-JAK inhibitor, 5-10 mg twice daily. Sorting from PBMCs produced CD4+ and CD8+ T cells. CDR1 is MDHEN and CDR2 is SYDVKM in the germline V gene. Trimming pared 4 bases from V and 6 bases from J, leaving 24 bases between. The CDR3 contains 17 residues. Remarks on this clone: Its target is not known.

RNA was isolated and reverse transcribed to cDNA, the sequencing template. Profiled with immunoSEQ multiplex PCR; TCRdb holds only in-frame clones, not every one. The sample lists approximately 180,000 clones; 60% were seen once. This chain links TRBV28 with TRBJ1-2; no firm D call. The input for sequencing was CD4+ T cells sorted from blood, taken at week 24, from a patient treated with tofacitinib. The TCR sequence derives from a human donor with alopecia areata. CDR3 in amino acids: CASSSRLSSTITHGYTF. DNA of the CDR3: TGTGCCAGCAGTTCACGTCTGTCCAGTACCATCACCCATGGCTACACCTTC.